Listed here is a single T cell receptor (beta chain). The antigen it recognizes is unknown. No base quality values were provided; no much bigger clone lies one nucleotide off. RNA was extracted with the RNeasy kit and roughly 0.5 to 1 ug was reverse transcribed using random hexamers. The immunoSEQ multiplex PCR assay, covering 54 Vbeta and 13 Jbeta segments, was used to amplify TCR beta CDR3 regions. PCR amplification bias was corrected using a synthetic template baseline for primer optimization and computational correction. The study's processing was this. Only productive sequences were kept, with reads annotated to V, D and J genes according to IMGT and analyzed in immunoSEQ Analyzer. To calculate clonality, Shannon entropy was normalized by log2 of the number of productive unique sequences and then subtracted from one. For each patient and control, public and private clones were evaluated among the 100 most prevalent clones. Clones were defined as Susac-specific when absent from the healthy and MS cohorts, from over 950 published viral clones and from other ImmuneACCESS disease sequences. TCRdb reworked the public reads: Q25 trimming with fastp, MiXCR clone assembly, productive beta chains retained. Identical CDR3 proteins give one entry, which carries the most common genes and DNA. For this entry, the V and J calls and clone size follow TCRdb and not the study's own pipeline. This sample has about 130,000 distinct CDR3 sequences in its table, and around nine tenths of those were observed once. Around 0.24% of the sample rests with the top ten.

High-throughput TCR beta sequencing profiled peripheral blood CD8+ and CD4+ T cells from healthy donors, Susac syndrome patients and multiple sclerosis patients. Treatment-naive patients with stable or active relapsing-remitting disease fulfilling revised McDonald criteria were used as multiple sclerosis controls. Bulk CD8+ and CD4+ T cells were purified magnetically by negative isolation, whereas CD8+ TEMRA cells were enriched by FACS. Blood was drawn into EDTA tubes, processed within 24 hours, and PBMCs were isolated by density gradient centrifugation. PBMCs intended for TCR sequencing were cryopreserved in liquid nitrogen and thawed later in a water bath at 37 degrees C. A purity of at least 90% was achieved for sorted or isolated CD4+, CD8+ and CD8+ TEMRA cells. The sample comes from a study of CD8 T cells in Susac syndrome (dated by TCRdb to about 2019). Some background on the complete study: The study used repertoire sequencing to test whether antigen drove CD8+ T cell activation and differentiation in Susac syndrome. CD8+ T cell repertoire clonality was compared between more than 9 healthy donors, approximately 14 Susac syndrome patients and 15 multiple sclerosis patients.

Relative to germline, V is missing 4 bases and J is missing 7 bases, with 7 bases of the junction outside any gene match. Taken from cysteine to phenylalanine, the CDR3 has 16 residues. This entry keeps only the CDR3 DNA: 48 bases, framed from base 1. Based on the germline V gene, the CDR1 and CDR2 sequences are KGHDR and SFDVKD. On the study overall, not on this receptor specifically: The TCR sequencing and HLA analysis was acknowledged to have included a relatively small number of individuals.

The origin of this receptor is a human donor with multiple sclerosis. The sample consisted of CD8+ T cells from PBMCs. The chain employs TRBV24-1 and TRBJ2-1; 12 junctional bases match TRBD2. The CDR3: CATSDSSGRAGNEQFF. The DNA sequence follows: TGTGCCACCAGTGACTCTAGCGGGAGGGCAGGGAATGAGCAGTTCTTC.